The clone carrying this T cell receptor beta chain came up many times. Its antigen remains unknown. CDR1 is LGHDT and CDR2 is YNNKEL in the germline V gene (reference sequence). The V end lost 0 bases, the J end lost 5 bases, and 10 bases lay between the germline ends. The CDR3 is made up of 14 amino acids. Under the authors' procedure: From around 25,000 to 690,000 TCRs were found per sample, with a median of about 100,000. A single record per CDR3 protein comes from TCRdb applying MiXCR to the RACE reads. These V and J calls originate from TCRdb's pipeline instead of the authors' own analysis. The sample lists about 31,000 distinct CDR3 sequences, over 7% seen once, with approximately 9.9% in the top ten. This sample was taken from a study of human T cells and chemical hapten exposure. Study information: TCR yields per sample varied mostly from small pooled library volume differences.

Indicated time point: healthy volunteer bleed at 2 weeks. Unfractionated whole blood yielded total RNA. Notes on the study in general: The number of TCRs above 1 in 1000 frequency did not change after DPC sensitization.

Sample: whole blood. This TCR was sampled from a human donor in good health. Some clones in this sample may be carry-over from other donors' samples. The chain links TRBV3-1 to TRBJ2-5; D gene uncertain. This CDR3 reads CASSQDGSRETQYF. The CDR3 nucleotides read TGTGCCAGCAGCCAAGACGGCAGCAGGGAGACCCAGTACTTC.